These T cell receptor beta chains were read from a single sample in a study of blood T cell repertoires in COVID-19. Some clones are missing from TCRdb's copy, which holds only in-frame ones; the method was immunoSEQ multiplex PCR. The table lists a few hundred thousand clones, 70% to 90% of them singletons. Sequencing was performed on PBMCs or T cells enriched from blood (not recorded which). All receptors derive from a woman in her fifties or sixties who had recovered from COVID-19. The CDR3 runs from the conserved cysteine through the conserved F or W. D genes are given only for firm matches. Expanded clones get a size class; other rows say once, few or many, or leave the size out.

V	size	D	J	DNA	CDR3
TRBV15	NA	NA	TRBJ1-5	TGTGCCACCAGCAGAGCCAGCCGGGGATCTGTTCAGCCCCAGCATTTT	CATSRASRGSVQPQHF
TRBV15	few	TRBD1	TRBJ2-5	TGTGCCACCAGCAGAAGGGACAGGGGATCCGAGACCCAGTACTTC	CATSRRDRGSETQYF
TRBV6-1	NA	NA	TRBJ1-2	TGTGCCAGCAGTGAAGCGGGCCGGGAACCACACTATGGCTACACCTTC	CASSEAGREPHYGYTF
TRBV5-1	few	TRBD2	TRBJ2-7	TGCGCCAGCAGCGGCACTAGCGGGAGCTTCTACGAGCAGTACTTC	CASSGTSGSFYEQYF
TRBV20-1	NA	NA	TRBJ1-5	TGCAGTGCTAGTCCGAATCAGCCCCAGCATTTT	CSASPNQPQHF
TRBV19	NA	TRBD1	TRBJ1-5	TGTGCCAGTAGTATAATGACAGGGGGCAATCAGCCCCAGCATTTT	CASSIMTGGNQPQHF
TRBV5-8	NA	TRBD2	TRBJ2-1	TGTGCCAGCAGCTTGGGGGGGGACTACCCCTGGAATGAGCAGTTCTTC	CASSLGGDYPWNEQFF
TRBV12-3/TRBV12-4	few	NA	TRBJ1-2	TGTGCCAGCAGTTGGGGACTGACCTATGGCTACACCTTC	CASSWGLTYGYTF
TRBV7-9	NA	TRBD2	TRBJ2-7	TGTGCCAGCAGCCCCGGGAGGGATTCTTACGAGCAGTACTTC	CASSPGRDSYEQYF
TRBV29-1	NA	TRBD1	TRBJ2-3	TGCAGCGTAAAACAGGGGACCCTCGGCACAGATACGCAGTATTTT	CSVKQGTLGTDTQYF
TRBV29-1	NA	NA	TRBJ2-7	TGCAGTATCATCCCAGGGGACCTCGGGTACGAGCAGTACTTC	CSIIPGDLGYEQYF
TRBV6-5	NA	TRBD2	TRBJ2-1	TGTGCCAGTGGTAGCGGGATCGACAATGAGCAGTTCTTC	CASGSGIDNEQFF
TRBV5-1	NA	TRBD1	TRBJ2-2	TGCGCCAGCAGCTTGGCAGGGGGAGACAGGGGGGACACCGGGGAGCTGTTTTTT	CASSLAGGDRGDTGELFF
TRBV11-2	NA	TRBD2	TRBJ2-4	TGTGCCAGCAGCTTAGGGTCTAGCGGGGGTTTGGGGCAGTACTTC	CASSLGSSGGLGQYF
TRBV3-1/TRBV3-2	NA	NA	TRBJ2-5	TGTGCCAGCAGCCACCTTCTGCGGGAGACCCAGTACTTC	CASSHLLRETQYF
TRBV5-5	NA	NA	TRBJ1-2	TGTGCCAGCAGTCCTGGACAGTCTGTTGACTATGGCTACACCTTC	CASSPGQSVDYGYTF
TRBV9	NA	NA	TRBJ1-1	TGTGCCAGCAGCCCGACGCGGGGGCGATTCGCTGAAGCTTTCTTT	CASSPTRGRFAEAFF
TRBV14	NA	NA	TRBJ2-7	TGTGCCAGCAGCCAAGATGATTACAGGATCTACGAGCAGTACTTC	CASSQDDYRIYEQYF
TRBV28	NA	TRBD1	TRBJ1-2	TGTGCCACCTTCAACACCGGGACAGGGTATGGCTACACCTTC	CATFNTGTGYGYTF
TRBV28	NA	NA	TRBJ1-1	TGTGCCAGCAGTTTGGGAAGGGGGTTTAGGACTGAAGCTTTCTTT	CASSLGRGFRTEAFF
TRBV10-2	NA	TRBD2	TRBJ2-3	TGCGCCAGCAGTGGGACCTGGACTAGCGGGAGTATGTCAGGAGATACGCAGTATTTT	CASSGTWTSGSMSGDTQYF
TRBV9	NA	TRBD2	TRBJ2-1	TGTGCCAGCAGCGTCGGGACTAGCGGGAGGGCCTCGGAGAATGAGCAGTTCTTC	CASSVGTSGRASENEQFF
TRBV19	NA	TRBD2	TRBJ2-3	TGTGCCAGTAGTCGGGGACTAGCGGGATGGGGAACAGATACGCAGTATTTT	CASSRGLAGWGTDTQYF
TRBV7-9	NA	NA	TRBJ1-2	TGTGCCAGCAGCCAGGACAGTCATGGCTACACCTTC	CASSQDSHGYTF
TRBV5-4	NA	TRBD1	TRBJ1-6	TGTGCCACCCGACCGACAGGGAATCATGAACCCCTCCACTTT	CATRPTGNHEPLHF
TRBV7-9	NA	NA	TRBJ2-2	TGTGCCAGCAGCTTAATGACATCGAACACCGGGGAGCTGTTTTTT	CASSLMTSNTGELFF
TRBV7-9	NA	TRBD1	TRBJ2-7	TGTGCCAGCAGTTATGAAAGGGGGCCCTACGAGCAGTACTTC	CASSYERGPYEQYF
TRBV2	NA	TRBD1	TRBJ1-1	TGTGCCAGCAAACCGGGACAGGGACAACCTGAAGCTTTCTTT	CASKPGQGQPEAFF
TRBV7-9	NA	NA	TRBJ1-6	TGTGCCAGCAGCTTCGGACAGTCAAATAATTCACCCCTCCACTTT	CASSFGQSNNSPLHF
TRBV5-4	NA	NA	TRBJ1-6	TGTGCCAGCAGCCCCCCCGCAGGTTCACCCCTCCACTTT	CASSPPAGSPLHF